The present TCR beta chain was sequenced within a study of regulatory T cells in long-lasting Graves disease. With V trimmed by 0 bases and J by 3 bases, 8 bases remained unmatched. CDR1 SQVTM and CDR2 ANQGSEA come from the germline V gene. The CDR3 contains 16 residues. In building TCR beta libraries, iRepertoire HTBI primers were used together with Arm-PCR of CDR3 regions. In the study's own analysis: Analysis of the samples identified 50 to 65 TRBV and 13 to 15 TRBJ segments. MiXCR was run by TCRdb on the multiplex PCR reads, yielding one entry per CDR3 protein. TCRdb's processing, not the authors', yielded these V and J calls. Counted here are 550,000 to 650,000 distinct CDR3 sequences, approximately 16% occurring once; the ten biggest clones make up around 12%. Comments on this clonotype: The target antigen is unknown.

Study observations and caveats: Persistent disease was characterized by preferential usage of TRBV28, TRBJ1-2 and TRBJ2-5.

Time point defined: newly diagnosed GD, antithyroid drugs for less than 3 months. Construction of the TCR library relied on RNA isolated from PBMCs. This same sample was also taken into another study, of T cells in Graves' hyperthyroidism and ophthalmopathy.

The V gene is TRBV29-1, the J gene TRBJ2-3; 8 positions agree with TRBD2. The receptor was isolated from a man younger than 35 with Graves disease. Sequences were derived from peripheral blood mononuclear cells (PBMCs), sampled at new diagnosis, from a patient treated with antithyroid drugs. Here the CDR3 reads CSVEDMSSGGTDTQYF. CDR3 nucleotides: TGCAGCGTTGAAGATATGTCCAGCGGGGGTACAGATACGCAGTATTTT.